This entry lists 10 T cell receptor beta chains sequenced from one sample in a study of cytomegalovirus exposure and HLA in healthy donors. With 60 Vbeta and 13 Jbeta primers, the PCR was carried out. Data came from immunoSEQ multiplex PCR; TCRdb stores just in-frame clones and leaves some out. The top ten hold 3.5% to 5% of the sample, which has over 45,000 clones, roughly four fifths seen once. The sequenced material came from PBMCs. These receptors were collected from a man younger than 40 in good health and CMV-seronegative.

The genes are TRBV19 and TRBJ1-4, with D tentatively TRBD1 (6 bases). The germline CDR1 and CDR2 sequences are LNHDA and SQIVND (reference sequence). The CDR3 loop spans 14 amino acids. Trimming stripped 5 bases from V and 2 bases from J, with 9 bases between. The CDR3 DNA sequence: TGTGCCAGTAGTCGGGGGGCGACTAATGAAAAACTGTTTTTT. It specifies CASSRGATNEKLFF.

This chain uses TRBV7-2 with TRBJ2-7; a possible D gene is TRBD2 (5 bases). The CDR3 runs to 14 residues. Per germline, CDR1 SGHTA and CDR2 FQGNSA. Trimming took off 3 bases at V and 6 bases at J, with 15 bases between the two ends. In nucleotides, the CDR3 is TGTGCCAGCAGCTTTGCGATGGCCGGGGTCGAGCAGTACTTC. Amino acid sequence: CASSFAMAGVEQYF.

This clone was counted between two and nine times. V is TRBV7-8 and J is TRBJ2-1; 7 bases are a match to TRBD1. Germline V lookup: CDR1 SGHVS, CDR2 FQNEAQ. The length of the CDR3 is 15 residues. The ends lost 5 bases at V and 2 bases at J; junction bases unmatched: 6. CDR3 nucleotides: TGTGCCAGCAGCATTCGACAGGGCCCCTACAATGAGCAGTTCTTC. Translating gives CASSIRQGPYNEQFF.

For this clone: Compared with germline, one end of the junction differs, possibly owing to a read error. V is TRBV4-3 and J is TRBJ2-3; TRBD2 might be the D (6 bases). This CDR3 contains 15 residues. CDR1 LGHNA and CDR2 YSLEER come from the germline V gene. The CDR3 here is CAGSPYGSSTDTQYF. As DNA, the CDR3 is TGCGCCGGCAGCCCCTACGGGAGTAGCACAGATACGCAGTATTTT.

This clone was observed a few times. The chain's CDR3 is CASSLAGTYEQYF. CDR3 sequence (DNA): TGTGCCAGCAGCTTAGCGGGCACCTACGAGCAGTACTTC. This chain connects TRBV7-8 to TRBJ2-7; D is unresolved. Per the germline V gene, CDR1 is SGHVS and CDR2 is FQNEAQ. The CDR3 is 13 residues long. Trimming shortened V by 0 bases and J by 2 bases, and 5 bases separated the two germline ends.

The chain joins TRBV15 to TRBJ1-6, with TRBD1 identical over 11 bases. CDR3 length: 16 residues. The germline gives CDR1 LNHNV, CDR2 YYDKDF (reference sequence). The ends lost 3 bases at V and 8 bases at J; junction bases unmatched: 6. The CDR3 loop is CATSSGQGARDSPLHF. CDR3 DNA: TGTGCCACCAGCAGTGGACAGGGGGCTCGGGATTCACCCCTCCACTTT.

This clone was detected only once. The chain couples TRBV27 to TRBJ2-7; possibly TRBD2 for D (5 bases). V was pared by 6 bases and J by 3 bases, with 21 bases between. This CDR3 has 16 amino acids. CDR1 is MNHEY and CDR2 is SMNVEV in the germline V gene (reference sequence). CDR3 bases: TGTGCCAGCAGCCCTGCGGGTAGCGCCGGGAACTACGAGCAGTACTTC. As protein: CASSPAGSAGNYEQYF.

CDR3 coding DNA: TGTGCCAGCAACCCATCCATCTCAGGGTCTGAAGCTTTCTTT. It encodes CASNPSISGSEAFF. The chain is built from TRBV27 and TRBJ1-1; D is perhaps TRBD1 (5 bases). The CDR3 runs 14 residues. The germline V gene has CDR1 MNHEY and CDR2 SMNVEV (reference sequence). The V gene lost 7 bases and the J gene lost 6 bases, with 18 bases spanning the gap.

V is TRBV9 and J is TRBJ2-7; the D is unclear. Germline V lookup: CDR1 SGDLS, CDR2 YYNGEE. The CDR3 spans 15 residues. V was clipped by 1 base and J by 0 bases, with 11 bases between them. Written as DNA, the CDR3 is TGTGCCAGCAGCGTATCGGCGGATCTCTCCTACGAGCAGTACTTC. This gives the protein CASSVSADLSYEQYF.

This clone was found once. This rearrangement joins TRBV15 to TRBJ2-3, with 8 bases fitting TRBD1. Germline CDR1 LNHNV, CDR2 YYDKDF (reference sequence). V trimming: 5 bases; J trimming: 2 bases; junction bases outside the gene matches: 6. The CDR3 consists of 15 residues. The CDR3: CATSLGQGDTDTQYF. The CDR3 DNA reads as TGTGCCACCAGCCTAGGACAGGGTGACACAGATACGCAGTATTTT.